These 22 T cell receptor beta chains came from one sample sequenced in a study of tumor-infiltrating lymphocytes in primary liver carcinoma. The blood RNA (from unsorted whole blood) was obtained, and germline DNA was also extracted. The investigators made TCR beta cDNA from about 500 ng total RNA, using a constant-region primer. What produced the TCR beta libraries was three nested multiplex PCR rounds using slightly modified ARM-PCR. TRBV1-TRBV30 forward primers paired with a C-beta reverse primer drove the first two PCR rounds, approximately 11 cycles each. TCRdb reprocessed the multiplex PCR reads with MiXCR, giving one entry per CDR3 protein. The table includes 300,000 to 350,000 distinct CDR3 sequences, less than 70% detected once. Material for sequencing was peripheral blood. The receptors originated from a man aged 40-49 years with primary liver carcinoma and hepatitis B virus infection.

The genes are TRBV7-9 and TRBJ1-2, with a tentative D call TRBD1 (6 bases). V was pared by 3 bases and J by 2 bases, with 7 bases between. Per germline, CDR1 SEHNR and CDR2 FQNEAQ (reference sequence). The CDR3 is 13 amino acids. The CDR3 loop is CASSFTGNYGYTF. DNA of the CDR3: TGTGCCAGCAGCTTTACAGGGAACTATGGCTACACCTTC. Based on the CDR3 plus reference TRBV7-9 and TRBJ1-2, the full variable domain is DTGVSQNPRHKITKRGQNVTFRCDPISEHNRLYWYRQTLGQGPEFLTYFQNEAQLEKSRLLSDRFSAERPKGSFSTLEIQRTEQGDSAMYLCASSFTGNYGYTFGSGTRLTVV.

This clonotype was counted a few times. J is TRBJ2-7 and V is TRBV6-6; D is perhaps TRBD1 or TRBD2 (5 bases each). Germline V gene lookup returns CDR1 MNHNY and CDR2 SVGAGI (reference sequence). Deletions cut 0 bases from V and 3 bases from J, with 12 bases between. CDR3 length equals 15 residues. The DNA for the CDR3 is TGTGCCAGCAGTTACTCGAGGGACCGGTTCTACGAGCAGTACTTC. Translated, it gives CASSYSRDRFYEQYF.

Regarding this clonotype: One end of the junction is discordant with germline, which a read error may explain. The rearrangement joins TRBV6-6 to TRBJ2-2; D call uncertain. The CDR3 spans 14 residues. Germline V CDR1 and CDR2: MNHNY, SVGAGI (reference sequence). Here the CDR3 reads CASSSRPNIGELFF. CDR3 nucleotides: TGTGCCAGCAGTTCCCGCCCGAACATCGGGGAGCTGTTTTTT.

In regard to this clonotype: It may be a read error: a sequence one base away is much more abundant. As the CDR3 is not closed by the conserved phenylalanine or tryptophan, this likely results from a read error. This sequence joins TRBV14 and TRBJ2-1; 9 bases align to TRBD1. The CDR3 totals 12 residues. With 4 bases clipped from V and 13 bases from J, the junction kept 5 bases outside the gene matches. In germline, CDR1 is SGHDN, CDR2 FVKESK. The CDR3 spells CASSRDREVQFL. CDR3 in DNA: TGTGCCAGCAGCCGGGACAGGGAGGTACAGTTCTTG.

A remark on this clonotype: Its ends do not fully match the called genes, so a read error is possible. The chain has TRBV5-1 and TRBJ2-5; tentatively, D is TRBD2 (6 bases). The CDR3 runs to 14 residues. Germline V gene lookup returns CDR1 SGHRS and CDR2 YFSETQ. The CDR3 bases are TGCGCCAGCAGCTTTAAGGGAGGCGGCGAGACACAGTACTTC. It is translated as CASSFKGGGETQYF.

Of note for this clonotype: Mismatch with germline at one junction end may stem from a read error. The rearrangement links TRBV11-1 to TRBJ2-5; D may be TRBD1 or TRBD2 (5 bases each). Germline V gene sequence: CDR1 SGHAT, CDR2 FQDESV (reference sequence). The CDR3 spans 13 residues. The DNA for the CDR3 is TGTGCCAACAGGTTCCAGGGAGAAGAGGCCCAGTACTTC. This gives the protein CANRFQGEEAQYF.

The table lists this clonotype with many counts. The chain has TRBV10-2 and TRBJ2-2, with TRBD2 matching 10 bases. CDR1 and CDR2 (germline): WSHSY, SAAADI. The CDR3 loop spans 14 amino acids. V shed 5 bases and J 9 bases; nucleotides not matched to a gene: 6. CDR3 loop: CASSSGRAFRELFF. Here the CDR3 DNA reads TGCGCCAGCAGTAGCGGGAGGGCCTTCCGGGAGCTGTTTTTT.

The rearrangement joins TRBV7-9 to TRBJ2-3; D is ambiguous. This CDR3 spans 14 amino acids. Trimming cost V 1 base and J 5 bases, with 10 bases left between them. The germline CDR1 and CDR2 sequences are SEHNR and FQNEAQ (reference sequence). The CDR3 protein is CASSLGDVGDTQYF. DNA for the CDR3: TGTGCCAGCAGCTTAGGTGACGTGGGAGATACGCAGTATTTT.

The chain recombines TRBV4-1 with TRBJ1-5; no definite D call. Germline V gene lookup returns CDR1 MGHRA and CDR2 YSYEKL. Trimming left V 3 bases short and J 5 bases short, with 8 bases between. The CDR3 covers 13 residues. CDR3 DNA sequence: TGCGCCAGCAGCCACGATCTAGATCAGCCCCAGCATTTT. This sequence encodes CASSHDLDQPQHF.

A note on this clonotype: One junction end does not reproduce the germline sequence, and a read error may be involved. The J gene is TRBJ2-2, the V gene TRBV11-3, with D possibly called TRBD1 or TRBD2 (5 bases each). CDR3 length: 16 amino acids. Per the germline V gene, CDR1 is SGHNT and CDR2 is YENEEA. Written as DNA, the CDR3 is TGTGCCAGCAGCTCAGGGAGTAGCTCGAACACCGGTGAGCTGTTTTTT. Translation gives CASSSGSSSNTGELFF.

As for this clonotype: Here the CDR3 omits its conserved ending phenylalanine or tryptophan, so a read error is the likely source. This chain links TRBV6-1 with TRBJ2-2; TRBD2 is a possible D gene (6 bases). The CDR3 is 16 amino acids. Germline assignment: CDR1 MNHNS and CDR2 SASEGT. V gave up 5 bases and J gave up 5 bases, with 18 bases separating them. The CDR3 DNA sequence: TGTGCCAGCAGTTCTCCGACGGTCGGGGGAACCGGGGAGCTGTTTCTT. Translated, it gives CASSSPTVGGTGELFL.

This clonotype was counted many times. The rearrangement joins TRBV29-1 to TRBJ2-3, with 7 bases identical to TRBD2. V lost 5 bases and J lost 2; bases outside the gene matches: 4. The length of the CDR3 is 13 residues. CDR1 and CDR2 from the germline V gene are SQVTM and ANQGSEA. CDR3 in DNA: TGCAGCGTTCGAGCGGGGAACACAGATACGCAGTATTTT. Protein sequence: CSVRAGNTDTQYF.

As to this clonotype: A clone one base away is much larger, so this may be a read error. The chain carries TRBV4-2 and TRBJ2-2; D is unclear. The CDR3 totals 14 residues. CDR1 is LGHNA and CDR2 is YNFKEQ in the germline V gene. CDR3 in amino acids: CTSSQDWHTGELFF. The CDR3 coding sequence is TGTACCAGCAGCCAAGATTGGCACACCGGGGAGCTGTTTTTT.

This clonotype has just a few counts. The rearrangement joins TRBV2 to TRBJ2-1, with D tentatively TRBD2 (6 bases). CDR1 and CDR2 (germline): SNHLY, FYNNEI. The CDR3 contains 13 residues. Trimming took off 7 bases at V and 4 bases at J, with 11 bases between the two ends. CDR3 region: CASNPGGYNEQFF. CDR3 DNA sequence: TGTGCCAGCAATCCCGGGGGTTACAATGAGCAGTTCTTC. Combining the CDR3 with reference TRBV2 and TRBJ2-1 gives the whole variable domain EPEVTQTPSHQVTQMGQEVILRCVPISNHLYFYWYRQILGQKVEFLVSFYNNEISEKSEIFDDQFSVERPDGSNFTLKIRSTKLEDSAMYFCASNPGGYNEQFFGPGTRLTVL.

The chain carries TRBV4-1 and TRBJ2-1, with D possibly being TRBD1 (6 bases). V lost 6 bases and J lost 7, with 13 bases in between. This CDR3 has 13 amino acids. Germline V gives CDR1 MGHRA, CDR2 YSYEKL. The CDR3 is CASSMTGENEQFF. The CDR3 DNA is TGCGCCAGCAGTATGACAGGAGAAAATGAGCAGTTCTTC.

V and J are TRBV5-1 and TRBJ1-5; weak D call: TRBD1 (5 bases). There are 13 residues in the CDR3. CDR1 is SGHRS and CDR2 is YFSETQ in the germline V gene. V shed 8 bases and J shed 4 bases, with 13 bases lying between them. The CDR3 DNA reads as TGCGCCAGTAACCGCGCAGGGAATCAGCCCCAGCATTTT. As protein: CASNRAGNQPQHF.

This clonotype showed up just once. Sequence at one end of the junction differs from germline and may be a read error. V and J are TRBV11-1 and TRBJ2-3; D gene uncertain. Per the germline V gene, CDR1 is SGHAT and CDR2 is FQDESV (reference sequence). There are 15 residues in the CDR3. The CDR3 DNA follows: TGTGCCAGCACCTTAAGGGTGACGAGACCAGATACGCAGTATTTT. It specifies CASTLRVTRPDTQYF.

This clonotype has a count of ten or more. The gene calls are TRBV4-2 and TRBJ2-3; D gene ambiguous. This CDR3 contains 15 residues. CDR1 LGHNA and CDR2 YNFKEQ come from the germline V gene. V lost 0 bases and J 6 bases, leaving 13 bases between the germline ends. CDR3 nucleotides: TGTGCCAGCAGCCAAGATCCGCTGGCCACTGATACGCAGTATTTT. This codes for CASSQDPLATDTQYF.

Only a few counts were recorded for this clonotype. This chain links TRBV5-1 with TRBJ2-1; TRBD2 is a possible D gene (6 bases). Germline V gives CDR1 SGHRS, CDR2 YFSETQ. There are 16 residues in the CDR3. V dropped 4 bases and J dropped 0 bases, with 14 bases sitting between them. CDR3 protein: CASSPEGVSSYNEQFF. The CDR3 DNA reads as TGCGCCAGCAGCCCGGAGGGAGTGAGCTCCTACAATGAGCAGTTCTTC.

This chain joins TRBV30 and TRBJ2-5; D is unresolved. The germline CDR1 and CDR2 sequences are GTSNPN and SVGIG (reference sequence). CDR3 length: 13 amino acids. The ends were cut back, 1 base at V and 2 bases at J, with 8 bases in the middle. Here the CDR3 reads CAWSDGMQETQYF. The CDR3 DNA sequence: TGTGCCTGGAGTGACGGAATGCAAGAGACCCAGTACTTC. Combining the CDR3 with reference TRBV30 and TRBJ2-5 gives the whole variable domain SQTIHQWPATLVQPVGSPLSLECTVEGTSNPNLYWYRQAAGRGLQLLFYSVGIGQISSEVPQNLSASRPQDRQFILSSKKLLLSDSGFYLCAWSDGMQETQYFGPGTRLLVL.

Note on this clonotype: Since a much larger clone is just one base distant, this may be a read error. No conserved phenylalanine or tryptophan is present at the end of the CDR3, so a read error is the likely explanation. This chain joins TRBV5-1 and TRBJ2-1, with D perhaps being TRBD1 or TRBD2 (5 bases each). V lost 4 bases and J 5 bases, leaving 7 bases between the germline ends. CDR1 is SGHRS, CDR2 YFSETQ, per germline. The CDR3 is 12 amino acids. The CDR3 region has the DNA TGCGCCAGCAGCCAGGGACACAATGAGCAGTTCTCC. Its protein is CASSQGHNEQFS.

This clonotype occurred a few times. Compared with germline, one end of the junction differs, possibly owing to a read error. Here the CDR3 DNA reads TGTGCTAGCAGCTCAAGAGGAAATAGCTACGAGCAATACTTC. This encodes CASSSRGNSYEQYF. V is TRBV11-1 and J is TRBJ2-7, with D uncertain. From germline, CDR1 is SGHAT and CDR2 FQDESV (reference sequence). The CDR3 loop spans 14 amino acids. Combining the CDR3 with reference TRBV11-1 and TRBJ2-7 gives the whole variable domain EAEVAQSPRYKITEKSQAVAFWCDPISGHATLYWYRQILGQGPELLVQFQDESVVDDSQLPKDRFSAERLKGVDSTLKIQPAELGDSAMYLCASSSRGNSYEQYFGPGTRLTVT.